The source of this T cell receptor (beta chain) is a study of T cells after yellow fever vaccination. Study overall: Preparing low-cell-number fractions relied on SMART-Seq v4 Ultra Low Input.

TCRdb passed the 5' RACE reads through MiXCR, listing each CDR3 protein once. This repertoire shows more than 300,000 distinct CDR3 sequences, about 6.9% found once; its top ten account for 18%. The CDR3 is 12 residues long. V shed 5 bases and J shed 10 bases, with 14 bases lying between them. Germline CDR1 reads SEHNR; CDR2 reads FQNEAQ (reference sequence). This TCR derives from a man between 18 and 35 years old who received the YFV17D yellow fever vaccine. The sequencing here drew on PBMCs, taken roughly 46 days after the first yellow fever vaccination. The chain carries TRBV7-9 and TRBJ1-2; D possibly corresponds to TRBD1 (5 bases). CDR3 bases: TGTGCCAGCAGCCGGACTGGGACGGACTACACCTTC. Translating it yields CASSRTGTDYTF.